This section outlines one TCR beta chain sequence together with its context. This receptor's antigen is unknown. Base qualities are missing; no much larger clone stands one base away. TCRbeta CDR3 regions were amplified from genomic DNA using the immunoSEQ Assay, a bias-controlled multiplex PCR. In the paper's pipeline: The number of nucleated cells in each sample was estimated by amplification of reference gene primers within the assay. To quantify the absolute abundance of each unique TCRbeta CDR3 rearrangement, sequence reads were collapsed and filtered. Productive Simpson clonality was computed per sample as the square root of Simpson's diversity index over productive rearrangements. This immuneACCESS table, as held by TCRdb, lists in-frame sequences with V and J called but not all clones. Of the missing ones, under half trace to an unresolved V gene in checked studies; the others have no known cause. The DNA gave D and trimming, while V, J and clone size come from that table. This sample holds 350,000 to 550,000 clones; around 90% were observed only once. About 2.1% of the sample belongs to the ten largest clones.

This entry is derived from a study of blood T cell repertoires in COVID-19 (dated by TCRdb to the early 2020s). Broadly, across the study: Samples from collaborators originated in the United States, Italy and Spain and spanned both the acute and convalescent phases of COVID-19. Where available, HLA class I and class II types were obtained from metadata supplied by the sample provider rather than from assay-based typing. The dataset comprised deeply sampled blood TCRbeta repertoires from subjects exposed to, actively infected with, or recovered from COVID-19. The repertoires were made available in a free public database intended to serve as a resource for research on the immune response to SARS-CoV-2. The samples were drawn from the first 160 participants of the ongoing ImmuneRACE study and from over a thousand subjects provided by 6 global collaborators. The prospective study material was composed of cDNA or gDNA derived from T cells, B-cell-depleted T cells, or PBMCs. Sample metadata almost always included a de-identified subject ID, COVID-19 status, age in years and sex.

Counted from cysteine to phenylalanine, this CDR3 has 16 amino acids. This entry keeps only the CDR3 DNA: 48 bases, framed from base 1. V loses 5 bases at its end and J loses 5 bases; junction bases beyond the gene matches: 11. Via the germline V gene (reference sequence), CDR1 is LNHDA and CDR2 SQIVND. Participants in the prospective study were aged 18 to 89 years, lived in approximately 26 United States geographic areas, and enrolled through a virtual design. Cohort assignment in the prospective study relied on participant-reported clinical history from a screening survey and a study questionnaire. Each participant in the prospective study had whole blood, serum and a nasopharyngeal or oropharyngeal swab collected by mobile phlebotomists. Additional blood draws and questionnaires over an approximately 2-month period could optionally be provided by prospective study participants. Prospective study blood samples were shipped either frozen or at room temperature before DNA extraction.

The full study reports these points: The quantity of clinical and demographic metadata differed by source and by participant and was supplied without curation.

The receptor comes from a young woman with acute COVID-19. What was sequenced was PBMCs or T cells enriched from blood (not recorded which). The sequence links TRBV19 to TRBJ2-5; TRBD2 aligns with 10 central bases. Read as DNA, the sequence is TGTGCCAGTAGTTTCGCTAGCGGGAGTTGGGGGGAGACCCAGTACTTC. It specifies CASSFASGSWGETQYF.